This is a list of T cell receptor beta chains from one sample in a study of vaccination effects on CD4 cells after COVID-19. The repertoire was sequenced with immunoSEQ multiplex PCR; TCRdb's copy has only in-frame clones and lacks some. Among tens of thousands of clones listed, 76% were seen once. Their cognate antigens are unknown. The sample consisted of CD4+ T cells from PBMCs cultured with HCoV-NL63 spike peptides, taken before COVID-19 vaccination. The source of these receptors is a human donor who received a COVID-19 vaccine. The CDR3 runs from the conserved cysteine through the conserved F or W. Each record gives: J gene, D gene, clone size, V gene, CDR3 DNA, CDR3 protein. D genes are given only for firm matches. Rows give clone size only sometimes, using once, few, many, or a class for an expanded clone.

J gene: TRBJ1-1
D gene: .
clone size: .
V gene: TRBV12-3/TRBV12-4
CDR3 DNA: TGTGCCAGCAGTTTTTCGAACACTGAAGCTTTCTTT
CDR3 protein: CASSFSNTEAFF

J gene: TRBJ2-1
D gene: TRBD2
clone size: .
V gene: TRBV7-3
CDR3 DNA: TGTGCCAGCAGCTTTGGTCTAGCGGGGGGCCTTGCGTTCTTC
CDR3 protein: CASSFGLAGGLAFF

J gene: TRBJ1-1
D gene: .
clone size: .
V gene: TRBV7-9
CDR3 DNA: TGTGCCAGCAGCTTAGAGCAGACTGAAGCTTTCTTT
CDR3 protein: CASSLEQTEAFF

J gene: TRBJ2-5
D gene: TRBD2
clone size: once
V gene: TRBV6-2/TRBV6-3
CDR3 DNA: TGTGCCAGCAGTTACGGGGGGGTCGGGGAGACCCAGTACTTC
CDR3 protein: CASSYGGVGETQYF

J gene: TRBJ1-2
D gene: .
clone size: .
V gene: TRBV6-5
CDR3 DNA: TGTGCCAGCAAGGGCGGAATCTATGGCTACACCTTC
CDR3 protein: CASKGGIYGYTF

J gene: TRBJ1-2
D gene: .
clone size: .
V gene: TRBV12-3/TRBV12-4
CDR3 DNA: TGTGCCAGCAGTTTAAACGATGGCTACACCTTC
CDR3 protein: CASSLNDGYTF

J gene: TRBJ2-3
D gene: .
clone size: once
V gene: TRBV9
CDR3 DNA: TGTGCCAGCAGCGTAGCCTCGGGACACCACACAGATACGCAGTATTTT
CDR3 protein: CASSVASGHHTDTQYF

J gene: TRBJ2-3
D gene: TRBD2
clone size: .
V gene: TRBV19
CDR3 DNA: TGTGCCAGTAGTATTCCGGGACTAGTCACAGATACGCAGTATTTT
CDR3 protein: CASSIPGLVTDTQYF

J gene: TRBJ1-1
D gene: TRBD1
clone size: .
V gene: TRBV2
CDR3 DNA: TGTGCCAGCAGGACAGGGGCTAACACTGAAGCTTTCTTT
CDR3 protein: CASRTGANTEAFF

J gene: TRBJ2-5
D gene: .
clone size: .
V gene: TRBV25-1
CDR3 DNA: TGTGCCAGCAGTTCTTCCCGAGAGACCCAGTACTTC
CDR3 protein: CASSSSRETQYF